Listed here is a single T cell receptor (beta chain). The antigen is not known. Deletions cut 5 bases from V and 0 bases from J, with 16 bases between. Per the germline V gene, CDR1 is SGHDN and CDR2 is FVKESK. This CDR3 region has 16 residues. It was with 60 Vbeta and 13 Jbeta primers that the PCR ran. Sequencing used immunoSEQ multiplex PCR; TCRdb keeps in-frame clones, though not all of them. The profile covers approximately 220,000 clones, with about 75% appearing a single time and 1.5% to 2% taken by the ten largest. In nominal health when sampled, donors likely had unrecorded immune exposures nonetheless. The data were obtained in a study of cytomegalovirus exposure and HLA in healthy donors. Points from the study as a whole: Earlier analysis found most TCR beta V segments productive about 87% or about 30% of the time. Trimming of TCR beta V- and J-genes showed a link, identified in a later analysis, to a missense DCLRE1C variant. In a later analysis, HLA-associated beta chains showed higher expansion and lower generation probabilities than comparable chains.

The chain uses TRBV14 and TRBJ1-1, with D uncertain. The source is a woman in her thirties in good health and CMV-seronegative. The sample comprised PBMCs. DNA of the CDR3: TGTGCCAGCAGCTCTACGGCGGTGGCCGTGAACACTGAAGCTTTCTTT. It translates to CASSSTAVAVNTEAFF.